The entry below describes one T cell receptor beta chain. Which antigen it targets is not known. Base qualities are not at hand, and no much larger clone is one base apart. These data are taken from a study of cytomegalovirus exposure and HLA in healthy donors (dated by TCRdb to between 2016 and 2019). Context from the whole study: According to an earlier analysis of a few hundred of the donors, 150 million to 200 million T cells yielded 95 million to 140 million unique TCR beta sequences and approximately 300 Gb of sequence data. All discovery cohort repertoires had been generated on a single sequencing platform. Of the approximately 400 genotyped donors, approximately 82% fell in the genetic ancestry cluster associated with self-reported Caucasian donors. In addition to the first cohort of 666 subjects, a separate validation cohort of approximately 110 different subjects was used. The study combined high-throughput TCR immunosequencing, statistical association of individual TCRs with disease status, and machine learning to predict cytomegalovirus infection status. A later genetic analysis used genome-wide SNP genotypes for about 65% of the 666 donors, treating that subset as a discovery cohort. Class I and class II HLA loci were covered by the typing at four-digit resolution. In a later analysis, previously published TCR beta repertoires from 500 to 750 donors were re-analyzed and high-resolution HLA genotyping was added so that TCR occurrence patterns could be studied. Across about 370 genotyped donors of the cohort, an average of roughly 250,000 unique TCR beta nucleotide sequences per donor were sequenced, and roughly 18% of those sequences were non-productive. Donor age, sex, ethnicity and CMV serostatus were collected together with the repertoire data. In the later analysis, no new phenotypic data were used to find candidate immune exposures; instead, reliance was placed on TCR beta sequences and their occurrence across donors. The number of donors typed differed by locus, with roughly 629-640 for A, B, C, DRB1 and DQB1, about 500 for DQA1, over 600 for DPA1, and some 470 for DPB1. The study used immunosequencing to profile the T cell repertoires of hundreds of subjects and linked those repertoires to cytomegalovirus serostatus. To decide whether each TCR beta V gene segment behaved as functional or pseudogenic, an earlier analysis of approximately 590 of the donors relied on high-throughput TCR beta sequencing. An early release covering roughly 640 HLA-typed donors comprised roughly 300 gigabases of sequencing data and some 79 million unique TCR sequences. About five DR-DQ haplotypes were handled as single units for association and clustering, since linkage in the cohort was strong. The study aimed to test whether cataloging public T cell receptors could reveal signatures of past pathogen exposure. Results and caveats for the whole study, not just this receptor: An association between a missense DCLRE1C variant and V-gene and J-gene trimming of TCR beta chains was found in a later genetic analysis and replicated in an independent cohort. Immune exposure information for the cohort was limited to CMV serostatus. Strong co-occurrence of HLA alleles, especially DR and DQ, made assigning TCR associations to individual alleles difficult. The sequencing pipeline was judged likely to have produced a cluster of highly shared sequence variants as a technical artifact. Because some donors lacked HLA typing at each locus, the association tests relied only on the typed subset. Because counts were too low, more than 15 rarely observed V segments, including chromosome 9 orphons, were excluded from the earlier analysis of 587 of the donors. In both the original and validation cohorts, the classifier was reported to diagnose cytomegalovirus status with high specificity and sensitivity. Most CMV-associated TCR beta chains appeared to be HLA-restricted in a later analysis, and the HLA associations seemed to be driven largely by CMV exposure. A later analysis found that HLA-associated TCR beta chains were more clonally expanded and had lower generation probabilities than equally common non-associated chains. According to a later genetic analysis, donors in an Asian-associated ancestry cluster had fewer N-insertions in productive TCRs than the roughly 660-donor mean. A further reported finding was that TCR beta sequences accurately predicted the HLA-A and HLA-B alleles for most subjects in the first cohort. Only TCR beta chains were sequenced in this cohort, and the absence of alpha or paired-chain data limited detectable features. Most TCR sequences were seen in very few donors, while some public TCRs were found in many individuals. The authors suggested that the approach could potentially be generalized to other disease states and immunological phenotypes. According to a later analysis, parvovirus B19, influenza, CMV and Epstein-Barr virus appeared linked to several top co-occurrence clusters. An earlier analysis of approximately 500 of the donors showed that most TCR beta V segments appeared in productive rearrangements either about 87% or about 30% of the time, which broadly matched IMGT annotations. Correlated functional status among segregating V segments might be attributable to linkage disequilibrium, but an unknown experimental factor could not be ruled out. At a false discovery rate of 0.05, a later analysis linked 16,951 TCR beta sequences to specific HLA alleles. The study listed 164 TCR beta chains as associated with cytomegalovirus. The presence/absence analyses assumed that sequencing depth was roughly uniform across donors, and that assumption may not be true. In a later analysis, the rate of TCR association differed among HLA loci, with DRB1 alleles having the most associated TCRs and HLA-C alleles having the fewest. A few of the identified cytomegalovirus-associated TCR beta chains were confirmed in vitro to be specific for cytomegalovirus antigens.

In total, approximately 690 healthy bone marrow donors made up the cohort. At the time of sampling, every cohort member was nominally healthy, though immune exposures that went unrecorded were likely present. The donor tested CMV seropositive and was one of the 289 seropositive cohort members. A peripheral blood sample was provided by each donor, and peripheral blood mononuclear cells were used for TCR beta sequencing. Genomic DNA extraction from the blood cell samples was performed with the Qiagen DNeasy Blood Extraction Kit. The method was the immunoSEQ multiplex PCR assay. A mixture of 60 forward primers for TCR Vbeta segments and 13 reverse primers for TCR Jbeta segments was used in the multiplex PCR. A multiplex PCR assay on genomic DNA amplified the CDR3 region of rearranged TCR beta genes. Amplified TCR beta libraries were sequenced as 87-base-pair reads on the Illumina HiSeq System. In the original analysis: A later analysis counted some 80 million unique TCR beta chains across the 690 or so repertoires, and about 10 million of these chains were shared by at least two donors. Raw reads were error-corrected and collapsed into unique sequences by a nearest-neighbor algorithm in which closely related sequences were merged to remove PCR and sequencing errors. V, D and J gene segments were assigned by aligning CDR3 sequences to IMGT reference sequences. For a sequence to be retained, a match of at least six nucleotides was required to both a V gene segment and a J gene segment. A rearrangement was called productive if the CDR3 had no stop codons and remained in frame with V and J, and every other rearrangement was called non-productive. Following IMGT convention, CDR3 was defined as the stretch from the second conserved V-encoded cysteine up to the conserved J-encoded phenylalanine. Sequences without an unambiguous match to a single V gene segment were excluded from the earlier analysis of 450 to 650 of the donors. An earlier analysis of 587 of the donors classified V segments as functional when productive rearrangements were above 56.7% and as segregating when the standard deviation between donors was above 5%. A statistical classification framework was built for diagnosing cytomegalovirus status from the catalog of TCR beta chain sequences. V and J gene assignment, in a later analysis, came from comparing TCR nucleotide sequences with IMGT/GENE-DB human TR gene sequences. Using the TCRdist pipeline, a later analysis assigned CDR3 sequences along with most-parsimonious VDJ recombination scenarios. In a later analysis, each TCR beta chain was defined by its CDR3 amino acid sequence together with its V-gene family, and reads without a unique V-gene family were excluded. As a way to deal with suspected cross-contamination and a sequencing artifact, a later analysis dropped nearly 600 nucleotide sequences that were highly shared and had low generation probability. For each public chain, a later analysis derived a clonal expansion index from normalized ranks of inferred template counts within each repertoire. In a later analysis, generation probabilities were computed using a VDJ recombination model fitted to out-of-frame rearrangements, and the results were checked against IGoR. A later analysis scored TCR-TCR, TCR-HLA and TCR-CMV co-occurrence with hypergeometric tests, applying a repertoire-size bias correction to TCR pairs. In a later analysis, false discovery rates were estimated by permuting HLA or CMV assignments 20 times. In a later analysis, co-occurring TCRs were grouped using DBSCAN, and TCRdist sequence similarity was added for clustering within HLA-allele-positive subsets. For co-occurrence clustering, repertoires with fewer than 30,000 or more than 120,000 public chains were excluded, along with 5 or 6 repertoires with anomalous nucleotide sharing. Held by TCRdb, this immuneACCESS table contains in-frame sequences only and omits some clones. Under half of the omission traces to an unresolved V gene where checked; the cause of the rest is unknown. From that table come the V and J calls and clone size; the DNA was used to work out D and trimming. This sample holds about 190,000 clones; roughly 75% were observed only once. The ten top clones hold about 5% of the sample.

The sequence derives from a man aged 30-40 years in good health and CMV-seropositive. The sequencing input was PBMCs.

The CDR3 region has the sequence CASVGLPWLEQYF. The DNA sequence follows: TGTGCCAGTGTGGGGCTGCCCTGGCTCGAGCAGTACTTC. The chain couples TRBV7-2 to TRBJ2-7, with TRBD1 as a weak D call on 5 bases. Trimming removed 9 bases from V and 6 bases from J, leaving 18 bases between the germline ends. The germline V gene specifies SGHTA as CDR1 and FQGNSA as CDR2. Including cysteine and phenylalanine, the CDR3 has 13 amino acids. Left in the record is the CDR3 DNA by itself, 39 bases read in frame from the first base. This CDR3, with the reference TRBV7-2 and TRBJ2-7 proteins standing in past its ends, gives the full variable domain GAGVSQSPSNKVTEKGKDVELRCDPISGHTALYWYRQSLGQGLEFLIYFQGNSAPDKSGLPSDRFSAERTGGSVSTLTIQRTQQEDSAVYLCASVGLPWLEQYFGPGTRLTVT.